The 22 T cell receptor beta chains below all came from one sample that was sequenced in a study of cytomegalovirus exposure and HLA in healthy donors (dated by TCRdb to the late 2010s). Libraries were prepared through the immunoSEQ multiplex PCR assay. For the multiplex PCR, a mixture combining 60 forward primers for TCR Vbeta segments and 13 reverse primers for TCR Jbeta segments was used. TCRdb mirrors the immuneACCESS table, restricted to in-frame sequences. Some clones are absent from its copies; in checked studies, under half trace to an unresolved V gene, and the reason for the others is unknown. The sample contains about 140,000 clones, over 75% of them found a single time. The top ten clonotypes cover 1.2% of the sample. The sample taken for sequencing was PBMCs. All receptors derive from a female donor in good health and CMV-seronegative.

This clone was counted many times. The chain joins TRBV4-2 to TRBJ1-1, with a possible D match to TRBD1 (5 bases). Trimming left V 0 bases short and J 10 bases short, with 12 bases between. Germline V gene lookup returns CDR1 LGHNA and CDR2 YNFKEQ. The CDR3 consists of 13 residues. This CDR3 is CASSQDVGLGAFF. The CDR3 nucleotides are TGTGCCAGCAGCCAAGATGTGGGGCTAGGAGCTTTCTTT.

The V and J genes are TRBV7-9 and TRBJ2-7; 9 bases align to TRBD1. J was trimmed by 3 bases and V by 4 bases; bases with no gene match: 10. The CDR3 loop spans 16 amino acids. Germline CDR1 is SEHNR and CDR2 is FQNEAQ (reference sequence). The CDR3, as DNA: TGTGCCAGCAGCTCCAACGGACAGGGGAGTTTCTACGAGCAGTACTTC. Translated, it gives CASSSNGQGSFYEQYF.

V is TRBV4-2 and J is TRBJ1-2; D perhaps matches TRBD1 (6 bases). Germline CDR1 LGHNA, CDR2 YNFKEQ. V was clipped by 0 bases and J by 3 bases, with 17 bases between them. The CDR3 loop spans 17 amino acids. CDR3 sequence (DNA): TGTGCCAGCAGCCAAGATCCCTTTGGACAGTACGACTATGGCTACACCTTC. As protein: CASSQDPFGQYDYGYTF.

The chain is built from TRBV7-2 and TRBJ1-4, with 7 bases that match TRBD1. V dropped 5 bases and J dropped 7; count of bases not matched to a gene: 4. Germline assignment: CDR1 SGHTA and CDR2 FQGNSA. CDR3 length: 13 amino acids. The CDR3 protein is CASSRRQGEKLFF. In DNA form, the CDR3 reads TGTGCCAGCAGCCGACGACAGGGTGAAAAACTGTTTTTT.

This chain uses TRBV7-9 with TRBJ1-4; possible D gene TRBD1, 5 bases. Germline CDR1 and CDR2: SEHNR and FQNEAQ (reference sequence). CDR3 length: 15 residues. Trimming pared 1 base from V and 8 bases from J, leaving 14 bases between. The CDR3 region has the DNA TGTGCCAGCAGCTTAGAGGGCAGGGAGGGAGAAAAACTGTTTTTT. Translating it yields CASSLEGREGEKLFF.

V usage is TRBV5-6 and J usage is TRBJ1-5; D gene ambiguous. V gave up 2 bases and J gave up 0 bases, with 12 bases separating them. Germline lookup yields CDR1 SGHDT and CDR2 YYEEEE. The CDR3 is 16 residues long. CDR3 loop: CASSFQQRTSNQPQHF. CDR3 nucleotides: TGTGCCAGCAGCTTTCAACAGCGGACTAGCAATCAGCCCCAGCATTTT. The full variable domain, rest sourced from reference TRBV5-6 and TRBJ1-5, is DAGVTQSPTHLIKTRGQQVTLRCSPKSGHDTVSWYQQALGQGPQFIFQYYEEEERQRGNFPDRFSGHQFPNYSSELNVNALLLGDSALYLCASSFQQRTSNQPQHFGDGTRLSIL.

This clone has only a few counts. The V and J genes are TRBV5-8 and TRBJ1-1; D may be TRBD1 (5 bases). Trimming stripped 0 bases from V and 0 bases from J, with 6 bases between. CDR1 and CDR2 (germline): SGHTS, YDEGEE. This CDR3 contains 14 residues. CDR3 sequence (DNA): TGTGCCAGCAGCTTGGGGGGCTTGAACACTGAAGCTTTCTTT. It codes for CASSLGGLNTEAFF.

The rearrangement joins TRBV19 to TRBJ1-5; 9 positions match TRBD1. V was clipped by 5 bases and J by 7 bases; unmatched bases: 3. Germline CDR1 reads LNHDA; CDR2 reads SQIVND (reference sequence). The CDR3 spans 13 residues. CDR3 in amino acids: CASSLDRGQPQHF. The CDR3 DNA follows: TGTGCCAGTAGTCTGGACAGGGGACAGCCCCAGCATTTT.

This clone has just one count. The rearrangement joins TRBV29-1 to TRBJ2-3; D is possibly TRBD2 (6 bases). Trimming removed 4 bases at V and 4 bases at J, with 15 bases between. The germline V gene encodes CDR1 SQVTM and CDR2 ANQGSEA. This CDR3 contains 14 residues. For the CDR3, the DNA is TGCAGCGTTGCTGTGGGAGGTGGGTCAGATACGCAGTATTTT. This gives the protein CSVAVGGGSDTQYF.

This clone was seen a single time. The gene calls are TRBV28 and TRBJ1-5; TRBD1 is a possible D gene (5 bases). The germline gives CDR1 MDHEN, CDR2 SYDVKM. This CDR3 spans 12 amino acids. Trimming pared 8 bases from V and 4 bases from J, leaving 9 bases between. CDR3 loop: CASFAGNQPQHF. In DNA, the CDR3 is TGTGCCAGCTTCGCAGGGAATCAGCCCCAGCATTTT.

V and J are TRBV11-2 and TRBJ2-7, with 11 bases aligning to TRBD2. Per germline, CDR1 SGHAT and CDR2 FQNNGV. The CDR3 covers 17 residues. With V trimmed by 0 bases and J by 1 base, 5 bases remained unmatched. The CDR3 is CASSLDAGLAASYEQYF. CDR3 bases: TGTGCCAGCAGCTTAGACGCGGGACTAGCGGCATCCTACGAGCAGTACTTC.

This clone was picked up one time. The rearrangement joins TRBV18 to TRBJ1-3; D is unresolved. CDR3 length equals 16 residues. Deletions cut 0 bases from V and 4 bases from J, with 13 bases between. Germline V gives CDR1 KGHSH, CDR2 LQKENI. The CDR3 reads CASSPPLSGPGNTIYF. CDR3 bases: TGTGCCAGCTCACCACCGCTGTCCGGTCCCGGAAACACCATATATTTT.

This rearrangement joins TRBV27 to TRBJ2-7; 7 nucleotides match TRBD1. Trimming cost V 5 bases and J 5 bases; bases outside gene matches: 12. Germline loops: CDR1 MNHEY, CDR2 SMNVEV (reference sequence). This CDR3 has 15 residues. As DNA, the CDR3 is TGTGCCAGCAGTCAGACCCGGACAGGTCGCCACGAGCAGTACTTC. It specifies CASSQTRTGRHEQYF.

The J gene is TRBJ1-4, the V gene TRBV5-6; D remains unclear. This CDR3 comprises 15 residues. Looked up from germline, CDR1 is SGHDT and CDR2 is YYEEEE. Trimming cost V 3 bases and J 7 bases, with 16 bases left between them. The CDR3 protein is CASSSRERQVEKLFF. DNA of the CDR3: TGTGCCAGCAGCTCACGGGAGCGGCAGGTTGAAAAACTGTTTTTT.

The V gene is TRBV6-5, the J gene TRBJ2-5; 9 positions agree with TRBD2. Germline values: CDR1 MNHEY, CDR2 SVGAGI. There are 15 residues in the CDR3. V shed 3 bases, J shed 5 bases, and the junction held 7 bases outside the gene matches. The CDR3 DNA follows: TGTGCCAGCAGTTATATTAGCGGGAGAGCTGAGACCCAGTACTTC. Translating gives CASSYISGRAETQYF.

The chain combines TRBV29-1 with TRBJ1-4; 8 bases are shared with TRBD1. The CDR3 is made up of 15 amino acids. The ends lost 7 bases at V and 4 bases at J; junction bases unmatched: 11. Germline CDR1 SQVTM, CDR2 ANQGSEA. The CDR3: CSAWTGNPLNEKLFF. The DNA of the CDR3 is TGCAGCGCCTGGACAGGGAATCCCCTTAATGAAAAACTGTTTTTT.

This sequence joins TRBV6-6 and TRBJ2-7; TRBD2 matches 8 bases. Germline-derived CDR1 and CDR2 are MNHNY and SVGAGI (reference sequence). The CDR3 length is 14 residues. V lost 7 bases and J lost 2; bases outside the gene matches: 7. CDR3 sequence (DNA): TGTGCCAGCATTCGGGATAGCGGGACCTACGAGCAGTACTTC. Protein: CASIRDSGTYEQYF.

The chain links TRBV15 to TRBJ2-1, with TRBD2 matching over 8 bases. J lost 1 base, V lost 5 bases, and 4 bases had no gene match. The germline CDR1 and CDR2 sequences are LNHNV and YYDKDF (reference sequence). The CDR3 spans 15 residues. The CDR3 sequence is CATSPQRGSYNEQFF. CDR3 DNA: TGTGCCACCAGCCCCCAGCGGGGGTCCTACAATGAGCAGTTCTTC.

The chain joins TRBV2 to TRBJ2-1; D possibly corresponds to TRBD1 (6 bases). Germline loops: CDR1 SNHLY, CDR2 FYNNEI. This CDR3 spans 15 amino acids. V dropped 4 bases and J dropped 0 bases, with 10 bases sitting between them. The CDR3 coding sequence is TGTGCCAGCAGTGTCGACAGGAGCTCCTACAATGAGCAGTTCTTC. Protein product: CASSVDRSSYNEQFF. The variable domain in full, with the rest retrieved from reference TRBV2 and TRBJ2-1, is EPEVTQTPSHQVTQMGQEVILRCVPISNHLYFYWYRQILGQKVEFLVSFYNNEISEKSEIFDDQFSVERPDGSNFTLKIRSTKLEDSAMYFCASSVDRSSYNEQFFGPGTRLTVL.

This sequence joins TRBV7-9 and TRBJ2-7; 11 nucleotides align to TRBD2. Unmatched junction bases numbered 3, after V lost 5 bases and J lost 0 bases. The CDR3 sequence is 15 residues long. In germline, CDR1 is SEHNR, CDR2 FQNEAQ (reference sequence). CDR3 region: CASSGLAGGSYEQYF. In DNA, the CDR3 is TGTGCCAGCAGCGGCCTAGCGGGAGGCTCCTACGAGCAGTACTTC.

The chain employs TRBV5-1 and TRBJ1-1, with TRBD1 as a possible D gene (6 bases). Trimming took 4 bases from V and 7 from J, leaving 17 bases between them. The CDR3 contains 14 residues. CDR1 is SGHRS and CDR2 is YFSETQ in the germline V gene. The CDR3 reads CASSDTGSANEAFF. The CDR3 DNA reads TGCGCCAGCAGCGATACAGGGTCAGCGAATGAAGCTTTCTTT. Filled out from reference TRBV5-1 and TRBJ1-1, the complete variable domain reads KAGVTQTPRYLIKTRGQQVTLSCSPISGHRSVSWYQQTPGQGLQFLFEYFSETQRNKGNFPGRFSGRQFSNSRSEMNVSTLELGDSALYLCASSDTGSANEAFFGQGTRLTVV.

This chain connects TRBV10-3 to TRBJ2-3; maybe TRBD2 (5 bases). This CDR3 has 13 residues. The V gene lost 7 bases and the J gene lost 0 bases, with 8 bases spanning the gap. Looked up from germline, CDR1 is ENHRY and CDR2 is SYGVKD. The DNA for the CDR3 is TGTGCCATCAAGGACTCTAGCACAGATACGCAGTATTTT. Translation: CAIKDSSTDTQYF.